The rows below give T cell receptor beta chains drawn from one sample of a study of shared clonotypes between healthy human individuals. Sequencing was performed with immunoSEQ multiplex PCR; in TCRdb, only in-frame clones are kept and a portion is missing. This table holds around 2.5 million clones, more than 85% found once. The sequenced material came from naive CD4+ T cells from PBMCs. The receptor source for this set is a young man in good health. Some clones in this sample may be carry-over from other donors' samples. CDR3s include the opening cysteine and the closing phenylalanine or tryptophan. D genes are given only for firm matches. Clone sizes are given selectively: once, few, many, or a class where the clone is expanded.

TRBJ1-1 | 15 | TRBV5-1 | - | few | TGCGCCAGCAGCTTGGGACGGCCCCTGAACACTGAAGCTTTCTTT | CASSLGRPLNTEAFF
TRBJ1-4 | 17 | TRBV27 | - | - | TGTGCCAGCAGCTCCGCACCTCCGGGGAGGGCTAATGAAAAACTGTTTTTT | CASSSAPPGRANEKLFF
TRBJ1-2 | 15 | TRBV28 | - | - | TGTGCCAGCAGTTTACGTTGGGGGGCCGTTCGGGGCTACACCTTC | CASSLRWGAVRGYTF
TRBJ2-2 | 18 | TRBV9 | TRBD2 | - | TGTGCCAGCAGCGTATCCCCCCGGGGGGGACGGAACACCGGGGAGCTGTTTTTT | CASSVSPRGGRNTGELFF
TRBJ1-5 | 14 | TRBV28 | - | - | TGTGCCAGCAGTTACAGGGAGCCAAATCAGCCCCAGCATTTT | CASSYREPNQPQHF
TRBJ2-1 | 17 | TRBV28 | TRBD2 | - | TGTGCCAGCAGTCAACCCCTGGGACTAGCGGGGGTTGGTGAGCAGTTCTTC | CASSQPLGLAGVGEQFF
TRBJ2-2 | 11 | TRBV20-1 | - | - | TGCAGTGCTAGGACTCACGTGGAGCTGTTTTTT | CSARTHVELFF
TRBJ1-2 | 13 | TRBV6-1 | - | - | TGTGCCAGCACCGACCACAACACGGGTGGCTACACCTTC | CASTDHNTGGYTF
TRBJ2-3 | 13 | TRBV7-3 | - | - | TGTGCCAGCAGCCTGGACAGCACAGATACGCAGTATTTT | CASSLDSTDTQYF
TRBJ2-5 | 16 | TRBV5-1 | - | - | TGCGCCAGCAGCATGGGGACCAGCGGCGGGGAAGAGACCCAGTACTTC | CASSMGTSGGEETQYF
TRBJ2-3 | 14 | TRBV2 | TRBD1 | - | TGTGCCAGCAGTAAAGGGACAGGGTACATGGATCAGTATTTT | CASSKGTGYMDQYF
TRBJ1-2 | 12 | TRBV2 | - | - | TGTGCCAGCAGTGAAGCAGGGGATGGCTACACCTTC | CASSEAGDGYTF
TRBJ1-2 | 12 | TRBV15 | - | - | TGTGCCACCAGCAGAGATAGGTATGGCTACACCTTC | CATSRDRYGYTF
TRBJ1-4 | 14 | TRBV2 | - | few | TGTGCCAACGCACCTTCAGGGAGTAGTGAAAAACTGTTTTTT | CANAPSGSSEKLFF